The T cell receptor beta chain under discussion was sequenced for a study of T cells after posttransplantation cyclophosphamide. Busulfan-fludarabine conditioning, marrow transplant, and cyclophosphamide on days +3 and +4 were administered. Study outcomes and limitations: Later blood repertoires were often dominated by clones from the donor CD8+ memory compartment. Recipient CMV seropositivity and CMV reactivation strongly tracked TRB clonality. Tissue-infiltrating T cells from skin or gut overlapped little with blood T cells.

Here immunoSEQ multiplex PCR was the method, and the copy in TCRdb shows in-frame clones only, minus some. The sample holds 9,500 to 15,000 clones, and no clone turns up only once. J gave up 4 bases and V 4 bases, and 12 bases lay outside the gene matches. The germline gives CDR1 SGHRS, CDR2 YFSETQ. The CDR3 is made up of 16 amino acids. This clone was detected many times. Its antigen remains unidentified. The receptor's source is a female patient aged 40 to 50 who received an allogeneic stem cell transplant from a related donor, was CMV-positive, and had acute GVHD only. The graft donor may account for some of the T cells. The specimen was PBMCs, collected after allogeneic stem cell transplant with posttransplant cyclophosphamide. The chain has TRBV5-1 and TRBJ2-7; 9 bases align to TRBD2. In DNA, the CDR3 is TGCGCCAGCAGCGGGGGGGCTAGCGGGGCGACGTACGAGCAGTACTTC. Its translation is CASSGGASGATYEQYF.